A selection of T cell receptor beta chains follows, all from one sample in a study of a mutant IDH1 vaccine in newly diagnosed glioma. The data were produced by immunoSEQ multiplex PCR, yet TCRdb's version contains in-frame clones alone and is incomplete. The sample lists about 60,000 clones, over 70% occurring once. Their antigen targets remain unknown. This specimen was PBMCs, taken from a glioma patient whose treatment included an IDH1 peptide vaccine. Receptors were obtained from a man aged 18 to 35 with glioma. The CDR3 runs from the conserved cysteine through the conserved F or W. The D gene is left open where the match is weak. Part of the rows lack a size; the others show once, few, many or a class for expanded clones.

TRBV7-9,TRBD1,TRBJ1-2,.,CASSLGQGIYGYTF,TGTGCCAGCAGCTTAGGACAGGGGATCTATGGCTACACCTTC
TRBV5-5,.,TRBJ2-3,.,CASSLGRSSTDTQYF,TGTGCCAGCAGCTTGGGCCGCTCTAGCACAGATACGCAGTATTTT
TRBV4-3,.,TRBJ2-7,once,CASSQDQGSGYEQYF,TGCGCCAGCAGCCAAGATCAGGGTAGCGGCTACGAGCAGTACTTC
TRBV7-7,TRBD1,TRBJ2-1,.,CASSTRGTGGSDEQFF,TGTGCTAGCAGCACGAGGGGGACAGGGGGCTCGGATGAGCAGTTCTTC
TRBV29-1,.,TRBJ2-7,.,CSVSMTGTYEQYF,TGCAGCGTCTCCATGACAGGTACCTACGAGCAGTACTTC
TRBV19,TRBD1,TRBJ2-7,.,CASSIGTGAYEQYF,TGTGCCAGTAGTATAGGGACAGGGGCCTACGAGCAGTACTTC
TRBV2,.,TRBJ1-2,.,CASSYSGIYGYTF,TGTGCCAGCAGCTATTCGGGGATCTATGGCTACACCTTC
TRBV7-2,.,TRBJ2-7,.,CASSLKVIGKPYEQYF,TGTGCCAGCAGCTTGAAGGTTATAGGGAAACCCTACGAGCAGTACTTC
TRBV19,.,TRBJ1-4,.,CASSIGGGIYPKEKLFF,TGTGCCAGTAGTATAGGGGGGGGTATATACCCCAAAGAAAAACTGTTTTTT
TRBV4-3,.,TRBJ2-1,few,CASSQDEGSSYNEQFF,TGCGCCAGCAGCCAAGATGAGGGGAGCTCCTACAATGAGCAGTTCTTC
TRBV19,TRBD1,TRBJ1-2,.,CASSNFGTGYYGYTF,TGTGCCAGTAGCAATTTCGGGACAGGGTATTATGGCTACACCTTC
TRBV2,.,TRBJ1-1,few,CARRLGSDTEAFF,TGTGCCAGAAGGTTGGGGTCGGACACTGAAGCTTTCTTT
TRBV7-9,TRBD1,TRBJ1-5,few,CASSLGNPGTGSNQPQHF,TGTGCCAGCAGCTTAGGAAATCCCGGGACAGGGAGCAATCAGCCCCAGCATTTT
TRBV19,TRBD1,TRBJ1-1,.,CASTTGGYPEAFF,TGTGCCAGCACAACAGGGGGGTATCCTGAAGCTTTCTTT
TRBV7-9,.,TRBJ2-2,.,CASSLAQRPSGTGELFF,TGTGCCAGCAGCTTAGCCCAAAGACCCTCGGGGACCGGGGAGCTGTTTTTT
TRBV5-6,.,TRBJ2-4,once,CASSLWPGGSRGIQYF,TGTGCCAGCAGCTTATGGCCCGGGGGCAGTCGGGGCATTCAGTACTTC
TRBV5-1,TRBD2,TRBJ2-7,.,CASSLVPSGILWGLEQYF,TGCGCCAGCAGCTTGGTCCCTAGCGGTATACTCTGGGGTCTCGAGCAGTACTTC
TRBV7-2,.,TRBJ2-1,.,CASSIGTSRKFF,TGTGCCAGCAGCATTGGGACCTCTAGGAAGTTCTTC
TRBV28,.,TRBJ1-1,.,CASSLSLAEAFF,TGTGCCAGCAGCTTGTCACTAGCTGAAGCTTTCTTT
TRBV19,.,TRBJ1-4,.,CASSWTAQGKLFF,TGTGCCAGTAGCTGGACAGCCCAAGGAAAACTGTTTTTT
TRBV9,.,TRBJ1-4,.,CASSVSGLSYEKLFF,TGTGCCAGCAGCGTGTCCGGCCTGAGTTATGAAAAACTGTTTTTT
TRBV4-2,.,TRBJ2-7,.,CASSWTGVEQYF,TGTGCCAGCAGCTGGACTGGGGTGGAGCAGTACTTC
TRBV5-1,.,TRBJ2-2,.,CASSFPQNTGELFF,TGCGCCAGCAGCTTCCCGCAGAACACCGGGGAGCTGTTTTTT
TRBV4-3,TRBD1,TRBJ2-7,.,CASSQDGTGEYYEQYF,TGCGCCAGCAGCCAAGACGGGACAGGTGAATACTACGAGCAGTACTTC
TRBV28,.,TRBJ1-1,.,CASSLYRNTEAFF,TGTGCCAGCAGTTTATACAGAAACACTGAAGCTTTCTTT
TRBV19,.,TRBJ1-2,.,CASSIRAGGNYGYTF,TGTGCCAGTAGTATTCGGGCAGGAGGAAACTATGGCTACACCTTC
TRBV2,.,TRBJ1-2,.,CAGGVGWSGDYGYTF,TGTGCCGGAGGGGTTGGCTGGAGTGGCGACTATGGCTACACCTTC
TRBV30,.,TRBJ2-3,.,CAWSWRPSTDTQYF,TGTGCCTGGAGTTGGCGGCCTAGCACAGATACGCAGTATTTT
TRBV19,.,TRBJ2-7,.,CASSMGKSYEQYF,TGTGCCAGTAGTATGGGGAAATCTTACGAGCAGTACTTC
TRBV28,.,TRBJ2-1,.,CASRPNSGVPNYNEQFF,TGTGCCAGCAGACCCAATTCGGGGGTCCCGAACTACAATGAGCAGTTCTTC
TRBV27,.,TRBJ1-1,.,CASTPRGRVGPAFF,TGTGCCAGCACCCCCCGGGGGAGGGTTGGTCCGGCTTTCTTT
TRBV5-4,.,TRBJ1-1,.,CASSLGRDPEAFF,TGTGCCAGCAGCTTGGGCCGGGACCCAGAAGCTTTCTTT
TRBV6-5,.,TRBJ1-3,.,CASSSTVKSGNTIYF,TGTGCCAGCAGTTCTACAGTGAAGTCTGGAAACACCATATATTTT
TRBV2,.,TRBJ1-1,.,CASREHLVTEAFF,TGTGCCAGCAGGGAGCACTTGGTCACTGAAGCTTTCTTT
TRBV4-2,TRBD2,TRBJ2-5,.,CASSQDWASGETQYF,TGTGCCAGCAGCCAAGATTGGGCTAGCGGGGAAACCCAGTACTTC
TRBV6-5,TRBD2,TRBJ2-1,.,CASSYSERGGYNEQFF,TGTGCCAGCAGTTACTCAGAGCGGGGGGGGTACAATGAGCAGTTCTTC
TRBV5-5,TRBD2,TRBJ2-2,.,CASSLSSGRATGELFF,TGTGCCAGCAGCTTATCTAGCGGGAGAGCCACCGGGGAGCTGTTTTTT
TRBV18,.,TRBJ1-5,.,CASSPGEAPQHF,TGTGCCAGCTCACCAGGGGAGGCGCCCCAGCATTTT
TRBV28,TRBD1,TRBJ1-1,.,CASSYRGLGMLEAFF,TGTGCCAGCAGTTACAGGGGACTCGGAATGCTTGAAGCTTTCTTT
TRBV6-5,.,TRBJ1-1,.,CASSYSMRQQNTEAFF,TGTGCCAGCAGTTACTCGATGCGCCAGCAGAACACTGAAGCTTTCTTT
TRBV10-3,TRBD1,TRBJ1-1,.,CAIRSTKGQGNTEAFF,TGTGCCATCAGATCGACGAAAGGACAGGGGAACACTGAAGCTTTCTTT
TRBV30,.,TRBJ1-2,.,CAWSVGSGTYGYTF,TGTGCCTGGAGTGTAGGGTCGGGGACCTATGGCTACACCTTC